This T cell receptor (beta chain) emerged from a study of radiation and T cells in renal cell carcinoma. Sample time point: blood 2 weeks post-SBRT. Specified treatment: 15 Gy SBRT to primary tumor, nephrectomy 4 weeks later. Clear cell pathology was present in this patient's renal cell carcinoma. TCRdb keeps only in-frame clones here, not all; method: immunoSEQ multiplex PCR. The table records roughly 120,000 clones, 81% of them present only once. The germline CDR1 and CDR2 sequences are MGHDK and SYGVNS. This CDR3 is built from 14 residues. Trimming shortened V by 8 bases and J by 2 bases, and 13 bases separated the two germline ends.

The sequence was collected from a woman aged 55-70 years with renal cell carcinoma. Sequencing was performed on blood, taken from a patient whose treatment included radiotherapy and nephrectomy. The chain combines TRBV25-1 with TRBJ1-3; possibly TRBD1 for D (5 bases). The CDR3 protein is CASSAEGAGNTIYF. The CDR3 nucleotides are TGTGCCAGCTCCGCCGAAGGGGCTGGAAACACCATATATTTT.